These 3 T cell receptor beta chains originate from one sample sequenced in a study of shared clonotypes between healthy human individuals. The table came from immunoSEQ multiplex PCR; TCRdb's copy has only in-frame clones and leaves some out. Of about 700,000 clones in the sample, around 67% were seen once. Sequencing input: memory CD4+ T cells sorted from blood. Subset here: CD45RA-negative fraction. The receptors shown here come from a woman aged 25 to 39 in good health.

On this clone itself: The sample holds other DNA sequences that translate to the same CDR3. The chain joins TRBV6-5 to TRBJ1-5; TRBD1 matches 7 bases. The CDR3 sequence is 14 residues long. The V gene's germline CDR1 is MNHEY and CDR2 SVGAGI. The J segment lost 2 bases and the V segment lost 6 bases, leaving 4 bases of the junction unmatched. CDR3: CASRRTGGNQPQHF. CDR3 nucleotides: TGTGCCAGCAGGCGAACAGGGGGCAATCAGCCCCAGCATTTT.

The chain uses TRBV19 and TRBJ1-4; TRBD1 agrees at 10 bases. This CDR3 has 19 amino acids. The germline V gene encodes CDR1 LNHDA and CDR2 SQIVND (reference sequence). Germline trimming cut 1 base from V and 6 bases from J; bases unmatched to any gene: 14. DNA of the CDR3: TGTGCCAGTAGTATAGCCGCTACCGGGACAGGGGATTTAGATGAAAAACTGTTTTTT. Protein product: CASSIAATGTGDLDEKLFF.

A note on this clone: The same CDR3 arises from other DNA sequences in this sample as well. The chain recombines TRBV5-1 with TRBJ2-6, with no clear D. V was trimmed by 3 bases and J by 0 bases, leaving 4 bases between them. Germline CDR1 SGHRS, CDR2 YFSETQ. CDR3 length equals 14 residues. Here the CDR3 DNA reads TGCGCCAGCAGCTCAAGCTCTGGGGCCAACGTCCTGACTTTC. Translation gives CASSSSSGANVLTF.